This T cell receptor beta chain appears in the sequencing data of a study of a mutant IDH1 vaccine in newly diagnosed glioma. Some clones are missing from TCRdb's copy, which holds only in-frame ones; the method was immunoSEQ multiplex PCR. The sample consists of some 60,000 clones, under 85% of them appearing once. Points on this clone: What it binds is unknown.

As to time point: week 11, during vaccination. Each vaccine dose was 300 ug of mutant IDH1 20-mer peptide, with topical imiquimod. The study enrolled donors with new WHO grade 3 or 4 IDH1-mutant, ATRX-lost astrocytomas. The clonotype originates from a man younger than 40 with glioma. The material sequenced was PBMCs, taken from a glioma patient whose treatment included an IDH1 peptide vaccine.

The CDR3 here is CASSLAGGEETQYF. The CDR3, as DNA: TGTGCCAGCAGCTTAGCCGGGGGGGAAGAGACCCAGTACTTC. The V and J genes are TRBV7-3 and TRBJ2-5; 8 nucleotides agree with TRBD2. V shed 2 bases, J shed 3 bases, and the junction held 2 bases outside the gene matches. Germline V gene lookup returns CDR1 SGHTA and CDR2 FQGTGA. This CDR3 comprises 14 residues.